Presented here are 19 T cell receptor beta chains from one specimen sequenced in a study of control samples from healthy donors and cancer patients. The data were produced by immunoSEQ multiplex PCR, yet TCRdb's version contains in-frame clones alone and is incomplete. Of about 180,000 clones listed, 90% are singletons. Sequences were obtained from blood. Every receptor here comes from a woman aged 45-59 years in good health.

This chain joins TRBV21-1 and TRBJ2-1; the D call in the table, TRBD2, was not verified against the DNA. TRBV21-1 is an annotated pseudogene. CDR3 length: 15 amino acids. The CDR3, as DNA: TGTGCCAGCAGCCTCCCTAGGCCGCCACACAATGAGCAGTTCTTC. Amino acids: CASSLPRPPHNEQFF.

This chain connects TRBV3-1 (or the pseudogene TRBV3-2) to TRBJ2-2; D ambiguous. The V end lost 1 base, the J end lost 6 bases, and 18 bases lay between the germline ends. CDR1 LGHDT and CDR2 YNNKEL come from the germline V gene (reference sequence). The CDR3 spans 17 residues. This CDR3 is CASSQVSRVVGPGELFF. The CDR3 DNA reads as TGTGCCAGCAGCCAAGTCTCTCGGGTCGTCGGGCCCGGGGAGCTGTTTTTT.

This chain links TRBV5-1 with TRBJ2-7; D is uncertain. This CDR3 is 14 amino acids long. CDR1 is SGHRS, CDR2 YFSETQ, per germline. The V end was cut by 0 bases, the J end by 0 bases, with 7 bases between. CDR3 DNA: TGCGCCAGCAGCTTGGAAGGTAGCTCCTACGAGCAGTACTTC. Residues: CASSLEGSSYEQYF.

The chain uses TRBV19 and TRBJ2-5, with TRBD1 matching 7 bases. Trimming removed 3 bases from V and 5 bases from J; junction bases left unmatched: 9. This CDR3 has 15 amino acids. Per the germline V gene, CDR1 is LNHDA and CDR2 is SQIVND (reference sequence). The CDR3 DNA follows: TGTGCCAGTAGTATGGGACAGAGCCGAGTTGAGACCCAGTACTTC. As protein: CASSMGQSRVETQYF.

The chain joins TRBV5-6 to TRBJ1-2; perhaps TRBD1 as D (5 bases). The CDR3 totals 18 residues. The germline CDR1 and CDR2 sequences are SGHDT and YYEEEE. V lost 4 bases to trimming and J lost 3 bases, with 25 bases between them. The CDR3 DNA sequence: TGTGCCAGCAGCGATCAGGTGTTTCGGGGGTCTCTGGACTATGGCTACACCTTC. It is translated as CASSDQVFRGSLDYGYTF.

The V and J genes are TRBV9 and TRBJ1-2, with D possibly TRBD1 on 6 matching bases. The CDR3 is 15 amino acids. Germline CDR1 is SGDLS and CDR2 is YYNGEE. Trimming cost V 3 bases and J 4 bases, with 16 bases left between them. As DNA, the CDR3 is TGTGCCAGCAGCGGAGTCAGGGGAACGGGCTATGGCTACACCTTC. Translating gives CASSGVRGTGYGYTF. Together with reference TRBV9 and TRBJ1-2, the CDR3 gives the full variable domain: DSGVTQTPKHLITATGQRVTLRCSPRSGDLSVYWYQQSLDQGLQFLIQYYNGEERAKGNILERFSAQQFPDLHSELNLSSLELGDSALYFCASSGVRGTGYGYTFGSGTRLTVV.

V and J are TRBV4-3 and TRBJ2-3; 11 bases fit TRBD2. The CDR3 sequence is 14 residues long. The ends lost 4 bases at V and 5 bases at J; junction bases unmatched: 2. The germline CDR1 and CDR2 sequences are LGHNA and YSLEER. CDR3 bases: TGCGCCAGCAGCCTAGCGGGGGGGCAAGATACGCAGTATTTT. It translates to CASSLAGGQDTQYF.

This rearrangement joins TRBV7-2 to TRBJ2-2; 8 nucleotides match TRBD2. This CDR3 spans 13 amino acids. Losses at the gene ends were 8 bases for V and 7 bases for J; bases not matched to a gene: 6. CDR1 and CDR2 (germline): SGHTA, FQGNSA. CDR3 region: CASSAGGGGELFF. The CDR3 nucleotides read TGTGCCAGCTCTGCGGGGGGAGGCGGGGAGCTGTTTTTT.

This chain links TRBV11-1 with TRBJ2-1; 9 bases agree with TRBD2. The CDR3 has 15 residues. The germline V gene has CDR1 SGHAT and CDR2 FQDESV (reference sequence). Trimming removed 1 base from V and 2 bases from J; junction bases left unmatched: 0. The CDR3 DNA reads TGTGCCAGCAGCTTAGGCGGGGGGGCCTACAATGAGCAGTTCTTC. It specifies CASSLGGGAYNEQFF.

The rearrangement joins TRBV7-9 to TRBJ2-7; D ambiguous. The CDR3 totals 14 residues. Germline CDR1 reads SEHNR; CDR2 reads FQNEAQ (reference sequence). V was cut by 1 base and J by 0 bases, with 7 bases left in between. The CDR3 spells CASSLGRSSYEQYF. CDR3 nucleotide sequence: TGTGCCAGCAGCTTAGGCCGGAGCTCCTACGAGCAGTACTTC.

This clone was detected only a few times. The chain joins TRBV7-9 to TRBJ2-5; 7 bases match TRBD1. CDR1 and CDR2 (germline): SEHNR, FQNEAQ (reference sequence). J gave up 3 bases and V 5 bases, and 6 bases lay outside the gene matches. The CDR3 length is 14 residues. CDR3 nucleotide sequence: TGTGCCAGCAGCCGGGGACAGCGAGAAGAGACCCAGTACTTC. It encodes CASSRGQREETQYF.

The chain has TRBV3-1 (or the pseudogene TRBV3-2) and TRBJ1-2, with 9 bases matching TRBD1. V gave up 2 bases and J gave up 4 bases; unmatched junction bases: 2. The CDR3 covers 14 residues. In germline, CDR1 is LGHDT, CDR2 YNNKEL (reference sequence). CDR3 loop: CASSQSTGGYGYTF. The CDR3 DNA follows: TGTGCCAGCAGCCAATCGACAGGGGGCTATGGCTACACCTTC.

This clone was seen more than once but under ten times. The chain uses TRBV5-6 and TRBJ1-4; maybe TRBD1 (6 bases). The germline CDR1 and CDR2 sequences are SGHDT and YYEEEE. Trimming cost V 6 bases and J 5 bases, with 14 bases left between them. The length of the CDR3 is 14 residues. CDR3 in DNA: TGTGCCAGCATCAACAGGGAGACCAATGAAAAACTGTTTTTT. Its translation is CASINRETNEKLFF.

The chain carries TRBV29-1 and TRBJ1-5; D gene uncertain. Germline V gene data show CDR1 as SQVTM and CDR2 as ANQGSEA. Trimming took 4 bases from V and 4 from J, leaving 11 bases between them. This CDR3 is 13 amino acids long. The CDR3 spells CSVGNSRNQPQHF. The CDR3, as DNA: TGCAGCGTTGGGAATAGCCGGAATCAGCCCCAGCATTTT.

This CDR3 is CASSLGSGRSTDTQYF. The DNA of the CDR3 is TGTGCCAGCAGCTTGGGTAGCGGGAGGAGCACAGATACGCAGTATTTT. The V gene is TRBV5-4, the J gene TRBJ2-3, with 10 bases identical to TRBD2. Germline V gives CDR1 SGHNT, CDR2 YYREEE (reference sequence). Trimming cost V 0 bases and J 0 bases; bases outside gene matches: 1. The CDR3 has 16 residues.

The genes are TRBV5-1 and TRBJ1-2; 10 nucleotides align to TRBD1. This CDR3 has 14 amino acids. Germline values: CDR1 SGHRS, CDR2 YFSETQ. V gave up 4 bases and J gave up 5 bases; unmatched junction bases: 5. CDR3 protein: CASSLGQGEYGYTF. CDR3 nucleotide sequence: TGCGCCAGCAGCCTCGGACAGGGGGAGTATGGCTACACCTTC.

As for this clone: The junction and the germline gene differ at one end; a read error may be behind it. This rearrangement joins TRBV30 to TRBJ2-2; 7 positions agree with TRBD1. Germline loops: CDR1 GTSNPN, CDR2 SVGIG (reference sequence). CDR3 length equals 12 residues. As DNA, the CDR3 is TGCGCGCAGGGGGCGAACACCGGGGAGCTGTTTTTT. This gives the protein CAQGANTGELFF.

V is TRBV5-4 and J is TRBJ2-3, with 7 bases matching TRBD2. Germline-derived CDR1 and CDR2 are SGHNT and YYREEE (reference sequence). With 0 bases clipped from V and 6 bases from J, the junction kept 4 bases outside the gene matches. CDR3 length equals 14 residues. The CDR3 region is CASSLAGGRDTQYF. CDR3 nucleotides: TGTGCCAGCAGCTTGGCCGGGGGGAGGGATACGCAGTATTTT.

This CDR3 is CASSLVLAGGEQYF. CDR3 nucleotides: TGTGCCAGCAGCTTGGTACTAGCGGGCGGGGAGCAGTACTTC. J is TRBJ2-7 and V is TRBV5-6; 9 bases map to TRBD2. The V and J ends lost 0 bases and 7 bases, in that order; junction bases with no gene match: 5. The CDR3 totals 14 residues. The germline gives CDR1 SGHDT, CDR2 YYEEEE. Based on the CDR3 plus reference TRBV5-6 and TRBJ2-7, the full variable domain is DAGVTQSPTHLIKTRGQQVTLRCSPKSGHDTVSWYQQALGQGPQFIFQYYEEEERQRGNFPDRFSGHQFPNYSSELNVNALLLGDSALYLCASSLVLAGGEQYFGPGTRLTVT.